These T cell receptor beta chains were read from a single sample in a study of vaccination and CD4 T cells after COVID-19. TCRdb itself ran the PCR reads through MiXCR, one entry per CDR3 protein. The sample records more than 35,000 distinct CDR3 sequences, 36% being singletons. Material: CD4+ T cells from blood, obtained about 7 months after SARS-CoV-2 vaccination. The receptors derive from a human donor who had recovered from COVID-19. CDR3s include the opening cysteine and the closing phenylalanine or tryptophan. The D gene is left open where the match is weak. Rows give clone size only sometimes, using once, few, many, or a class for an expanded clone.

D gene: TRBD1
J gene: TRBJ1-1
V gene: TRBV7-9
clone size: few
CDR3 DNA: TGTGCCAGCAGCCCGCGGACAGGGGGTATGAACACTGAAGCTTTCTTT
CDR3 protein: CASSPRTGGMNTEAFF

D gene: .
J gene: TRBJ1-2
V gene: TRBV7-2
clone size: .
CDR3 DNA: TGTGCCAGCAGCTCAGAAGCTTGGGTTTTTGGCTACACCTTC
CDR3 protein: CASSSEAWVFGYTF

D gene: TRBD1
J gene: TRBJ2-6
V gene: TRBV6-5
clone size: few
CDR3 DNA: TGTGCCAGCAGTTACGAAGGACAGGGGGCCGCCAACGTCCTGACTTTC
CDR3 protein: CASSYEGQGAANVLTF

D gene: TRBD1
J gene: TRBJ2-7
V gene: TRBV20-1
clone size: few
CDR3 DNA: TGCAGTGCTAGAGAGAGCAGGACAGGGGCTCACGAGCAGTACTTC
CDR3 protein: CSARESRTGAHEQYF

D gene: .
J gene: TRBJ2-7
V gene: TRBV7-6
clone size: .
CDR3 DNA: TGTGCCAGCAGCCCAGGCGGGAACGAGCAGTACTTC
CDR3 protein: CASSPGGNEQYF

D gene: .
J gene: TRBJ1-5
V gene: TRBV7-2
clone size: few
CDR3 DNA: TGTGCCAGCAGCTTAGGGGGTGTAAATCAGCCCCAGCATTTT
CDR3 protein: CASSLGGVNQPQHF

D gene: .
J gene: TRBJ2-7
V gene: TRBV20-1
clone size: .
CDR3 DNA: TGCAGCCACAGGGCGCAGAGGGGGGAGCAGTACTTC
CDR3 protein: CSHRAQRGEQYF

D gene: TRBD1
J gene: TRBJ2-7
V gene: TRBV7-9
clone size: few
CDR3 DNA: TGTGCCAGCCGGGACAGCTCCTACGAGCAGTACTTC
CDR3 protein: CASRDSSYEQYF

D gene: TRBD1
J gene: TRBJ2-2
V gene: TRBV28
clone size: .
CDR3 DNA: TGTGCCAGTTCGACAGGGGGCGCGGACACCGGGGAGCTGTTTTTT
CDR3 protein: CASSTGGADTGELFF

D gene: TRBD1
J gene: TRBJ1-5
V gene: TRBV28
clone size: .
CDR3 DNA: TGTGCCAGCAATTCCGGACAGGGGGAGGCTCAGCCCCAGCATTTT
CDR3 protein: CASNSGQGEAQPQHF

D gene: .
J gene: TRBJ2-7
V gene: TRBV20-1
clone size: .
CDR3 DNA: TGCAGTGCTCGGTGGCACTCCTACGAGCAGTACTTC
CDR3 protein: CSARWHSYEQYF

D gene: TRBD2
J gene: TRBJ2-1
V gene: TRBV2
clone size: .
CDR3 DNA: TGTGCCAGCAGTGTTTACGCCGGACTAGGACAGTTCTTC
CDR3 protein: CASSVYAGLGQFF

D gene: TRBD2
J gene: TRBJ2-5
V gene: TRBV20-1
clone size: medium-sized
CDR3 DNA: TGCAGTGCTAGAGTTTCGAGGCTAGCGGGAGGGCTGGGGGGAGAGACCCAGTACTTC
CDR3 protein: CSARVSRLAGGLGGETQYF